What follows are 16 T cell receptor beta chains derived from one specimen sequenced in a study of breast tumors, draining lymph nodes, adjacent tissues. Via MiXCR, TCRdb re-called the multiplex PCR reads, giving one row per CDR3 protein. The sample contains 150,000 to 250,000 distinct CDR3 sequences, roughly 31% of which appear only once. The lymph nodes were axillary draining lymph nodes from breast cancer patients. The sequencing sample was made of axillary lymph node tissue. These receptors originate from a female donor with breast cancer. Some clones in this sample may be carry-over from other donors' samples.

The DNA for the CDR3 is TGCAGTGCTATAGCGGGATCCTACAAGGGCGAGACCCAGTACTTC. It specifies CSAIAGSYKGETQYF. The chain employs TRBV20-1 and TRBJ2-5, with 8 nucleotides matching TRBD2. V shed 4 bases and J 5 bases; nucleotides not matched to a gene: 12. CDR1 and CDR2 (germline): DFQATT, SNEGSKA (reference sequence). This CDR3 has 15 residues.

Comments on this clonotype: The junction does not match germline at one end; this may be a read error. CDR3 bases: TGTGCCAGCAGCTTAGTTCAGGGGGGGAATTCGCCCCTCCACTTT. It translates to CASSLVQGGNSPLHF. The gene calls are TRBV7-9 and TRBJ1-6, with 7 nucleotides matching TRBD1. Germline V gene lookup returns CDR1 SEHNR and CDR2 FQNEAQ (reference sequence). CDR3 length: 15 amino acids.

Comment on this clonotype: The CDR3 end shows no conserved phenylalanine or tryptophan, and so a read error is likely. It is unclear where the CDR3 begins or ends on the DNA, so no DNA is shown, and the CDR3 is as TCRdb lists it. This chain joins TRBV20-1 and TRBJ2-3; the D segment call TRBD1 is taken from the table without a DNA check. Germline V gene data show CDR1 as DFQATT and CDR2 as SNEGSKA (reference sequence). The CDR3 totals 8 residues, both ends included. The CDR3 is CSARPGTG.

This clonotype was seen at least ten times. The chain has TRBV5-1 and TRBJ1-3; 7 nucleotides align to TRBD1. CDR1 is SGHRS and CDR2 is YFSETQ in the germline V gene. The length of the CDR3 is 17 residues. Losses at the gene ends were 3 bases for V and 0 bases for J; bases not matched to a gene: 9. CDR3 nucleotide sequence: TGCGCCAGCAGCTCCGCCGGGACAGCCTTCTCTGGAAACACCATATATTTT. Translating gives CASSSAGTAFSGNTIYF.

V and J are TRBV11-2 and TRBJ2-5; D possibly matches TRBD1 or TRBD2 (5 bases each). The CDR3 length is 16 residues. Trimming took off 1 base at V and 0 bases at J, with 12 bases between the two ends. In germline, CDR1 is SGHAT, CDR2 FQNNGV. The CDR3, as DNA: TGTGCCAGCAGCTTAGGAGGGACCGGGGACCAAGAGACCCAGTACTTC. It encodes CASSLGGTGDQETQYF.

This clonotype was detected many times. V and J are TRBV7-3 and TRBJ2-1; a weak D match, TRBD2 (7 bases). Trimming cost V 4 bases and J 2 bases, with 18 bases left between them. The germline gives CDR1 SGHTA, CDR2 FQGTGA. The CDR3 has 17 residues. The CDR3 nucleotides are TGTGCCAGCAGCTCCGGGATTAGGGGGGGCCCCTACAATGAGCAGTTCTTC. Its translation: CASSSGIRGGPYNEQFF.

Many counts were recorded for this clonotype. The chain has TRBV19 and TRBJ1-4; 7 bases are shared with TRBD1. V gave up 4 bases and J gave up 15 bases; unmatched junction bases: 17. CDR3 length: 15 amino acids. Germline CDR1 reads LNHDA; CDR2 reads SQIVND (reference sequence). CDR3 bases: TGTGCCAGTAGTACGGGGACAGCTTTGACATCTAACATGTTTTTT. Translation: CASSTGTALTSNMFF. The variable domain in full, with the rest retrieved from reference TRBV19 and TRBJ1-4, is DGGITQSPKYLFRKEGQNVTLSCEQNLNHDAMYWYRQDPGQGLRLIYYSQIVNDFQKGDIAEGYSVSREKKESFPLTVTSAQKNPTAFYLCASSTGTALTSNMFFGSGTQLSVL.

The table lists this clonotype with many counts. This sequence joins TRBV6-2 or TRBV6-3 and TRBJ1-1, with D possibly TRBD1 on 6 matching bases. Looked up from germline, CDR1 is MNHEY and CDR2 is SVGEGT. V dropped 6 bases and J dropped 0 bases, with 11 bases sitting between them. The CDR3 has 14 amino acids. The DNA for the CDR3 is TGTGCCAGCAGCGAGGACAGCATGAACACTGAAGCTTTCTTT. Protein product: CASSEDSMNTEAFF.

This chain connects TRBV4-1 to TRBJ2-2; 7 positions match TRBD1. The V gene's germline CDR1 is MGHRA and CDR2 YSYEKL. J gave up 4 bases and V 3 bases, and 8 bases lay outside the gene matches. The CDR3 sequence is 16 residues long. The chain's CDR3 is CASSHRDRLITGELFF. As DNA, the CDR3 is TGCGCCAGCAGCCATCGGGACAGACTTATCACCGGGGAGCTGTTTTTT.

The sample holds many counts of this clonotype. V usage is TRBV7-9 and J usage is TRBJ2-7, with a possible D match to TRBD2 (7 bases). The V end was cut by 6 bases, the J end by 7 bases, with 19 bases between. Germline assignment: CDR1 SEHNR and CDR2 FQNEAQ (reference sequence). The CDR3 is made up of 14 amino acids. The CDR3 DNA reads as TGTGCCAGCAGTACCTCCCTGGGGGGGCGAGAGCAGTACTTC. It yields the protein CASSTSLGGREQYF.

A note on this clonotype: A much more abundant neighbour one base away suggests this may be a read error. The gene calls are TRBV12-3 or TRBV12-4 and TRBJ1-2, with D possibly TRBD1 on 6 matching bases. CDR3 length: 15 residues. The DNA for the CDR3 is TGTGCCAGCAGTTTGGCCCCAGGGGCAGGTTATGGCTACCCCTTC. Translated, it gives CASSLAPGAGYGYPF.

This clonotype appeared once. Being one base from a much bigger clone, this may be a read error. The gene calls are TRBV6-6 and TRBJ1-4; no firm D call. This CDR3 is built from 14 residues. Germline assignment: CDR1 MNHNY and CDR2 SVGAGI (reference sequence). CDR3 in amino acids: CASSQDGLNEKPFF. The CDR3 DNA sequence: TGTGCCAGCAGCCAAGATGGCCTTAATGAAAAACCGTTTTTT.

With regard to this clonotype: This sequence may be a read error, since a much larger clone differs from it by one base. V and J are TRBV12-3 or TRBV12-4 and TRBJ1-5; the D is unclear. Between the trimmed V and J ends, which lost 3 bases and 4 bases, there was a span of 7 bases. This CDR3 region has 13 residues. In DNA, the CDR3 is TGTGCCAGCAGTTTTTATACAAATCAGCCCCAGCATTTT. Protein product: CASSFYTNQPQHF.

This clonotype was found a few times. A much larger clone lies one base from this, so it may be a read error. The rearrangement joins TRBV4-1 to TRBJ2-3; TRBD2 matches at 7 bases. V was pared by 1 base and J by 1 base, with 5 bases of the junction left unmatched. The CDR3 consists of 16 residues. CDR1 is MGHRA, CDR2 YSYEKL, per germline. CDR3 sequence reads: CASSQGGGGGTDTQYF. The DNA for the CDR3 is TGCGCCAGCAGCCAAGGAGGCGGGGGAGGCACAGATACGCAGTATTTT.

This clonotype was detected ten times or more. J is TRBJ2-7 and V is TRBV20-1; a possible D gene is TRBD2 (7 bases). The CDR3 length is 15 residues. The V end lost 5 bases, the J end lost 0 bases, and 17 bases lay between the germline ends. CDR1 is DFQATT and CDR2 is SNEGSKA in the germline V gene (reference sequence). CDR3 DNA: TGCAGTGCTGCCGCGGGGGCCTTTGGCTCCTACGAGCAGTACTTC. This sequence encodes CSAAAGAFGSYEQYF.

This CDR3 reads CASSSDRGLNEKLFF. DNA for the CDR3: TGTGCCAGCAGCTCCGACAGGGGGTTGAATGAAAAACTGTTTTTT. The chain uses TRBV7-9 and TRBJ1-4, with 9 bases fitting TRBD1. The germline V gene has CDR1 SEHNR and CDR2 FQNEAQ (reference sequence). The CDR3 loop spans 15 amino acids. After removal of 4 bases from V and 5 bases from J, the junction contained 5 bases not matched to a gene.